Presented here are 25 T cell receptor beta chains from one specimen sequenced in a study of T cell changes during pregnancy in multiple sclerosis. Clones were read by immunoSEQ multiplex PCR, and TCRdb kept only the in-frame ones, dropping some. The repertoire holds 40,000 to 50,000 clones, with about 85% as singletons. The starting material was CD4+ T cells from peripheral blood mononuclear cells, obtained before pregnancy. These receptors all stem from a female donor with multiple sclerosis, enrolled in a pregnancy study.

This sequence joins TRBV18 and TRBJ2-1; D not certain. Trimming pared 0 bases from V and 3 bases from J, leaving 9 bases between. Germline V lookup: CDR1 KGHSH, CDR2 LQKENI. The CDR3 is 15 amino acids. CDR3 sequence: CASSPPPTGYNEQFF. The CDR3 DNA sequence: TGTGCCAGCTCACCACCGCCGACTGGCTACAATGAGCAGTTCTTC.

This chain connects TRBV30 to TRBJ2-1; D is perhaps TRBD2 (6 bases). V shed 2 bases and J shed 8 bases, with 10 bases lying between them. This CDR3 region has 12 residues. The germline V gene has CDR1 GTSNPN and CDR2 SVGIG (reference sequence). CDR3 in amino acids: CAWSTGEDEQFF. The CDR3 bases are TGTGCCTGGAGTACGGGAGAGGATGAGCAGTTCTTC.

The chain couples TRBV7-9 to TRBJ1-2; D is unresolved. V dropped 5 bases and J dropped 3 bases, with 13 bases sitting between them. The CDR3 length is 14 residues. CDR1 and CDR2 from the germline V gene are SEHNR and FQNEAQ (reference sequence). The CDR3: CASSLSTADYGYTF. The CDR3, as DNA: TGTGCCAGCAGCCTCTCTACCGCCGACTATGGCTACACCTTC.

The chain is built from TRBV6-5 and TRBJ1-5, with D possibly matching TRBD1 (6 bases). V shed 5 bases and J shed 0 bases, with 8 bases lying between them. Germline assignment: CDR1 MNHEY and CDR2 SVGAGI. CDR3 length: 14 amino acids. CDR3 coding DNA: TGTGCCAGCAGTCACAGGGCTAGCAATCAGCCCCAGCATTTT. The encoded protein is CASSHRASNQPQHF.

This sequence joins TRBV6-5 and TRBJ1-1; TRBD1 agrees at 7 bases. Trimming removed 5 bases from V and 1 base from J; junction bases left unmatched: 1. CDR1 is MNHEY, CDR2 SVGAGI, per germline. CDR3 length equals 13 residues. The CDR3 sequence: CASSRTGNTEAFF. The CDR3 nucleotides read TGTGCCAGCAGTCGGACAGGGAACACTGAAGCTTTCTTT.

The V and J genes are TRBV2 and TRBJ2-6; TRBD1 is a possible D gene (6 bases). Germline CDR1 reads SNHLY; CDR2 reads FYNNEI. V lost 6 bases, J lost 4 bases, and 13 bases lay in between. The CDR3 is 15 amino acids. The CDR3 bases are TGTGCCAGCAGCAGGCAGGGGTCCGGGGCCAACGTCCTGACTTTC. Translating gives CASSRQGSGANVLTF.

The chain uses TRBV2 and TRBJ2-1, with 13 bases aligning to TRBD2. This CDR3 spans 15 amino acids. From germline, CDR1 is SNHLY and CDR2 FYNNEI. The V and J ends lost 4 bases and 10 bases, in that order; junction bases with no gene match: 7. Here the CDR3 DNA reads TGTGCCAGCAGTGTAGAACTAGCGGGAGGGCGCGAGCAGTTCTTC. Protein product: CASSVELAGGREQFF.

J is TRBJ2-1 and V is TRBV11-2, with 8 bases fitting TRBD1. This CDR3 comprises 15 residues. With V trimmed by 5 bases and J by 2 bases, 5 bases remained unmatched. Per germline, CDR1 SGHAT and CDR2 FQNNGV. The CDR3 nucleotides are TGTGCCAGCAGCGTACGGACAGGGACCTACAATGAGCAGTTCTTC. It is translated as CASSVRTGTYNEQFF.

The rearrangement uses TRBV5-1 and TRBJ2-4; 8 nucleotides match TRBD2. The germline V gene encodes CDR1 SGHRS and CDR2 YFSETQ. The CDR3 contains 18 residues. With V trimmed by 0 bases and J by 0 bases, 8 bases remained unmatched. The chain's CDR3 is CASSLGGGSGAAKNIQYF. The CDR3 nucleotides read TGCGCCAGCAGCTTGGGGGGAGGTAGCGGGGCAGCCAAAAACATTCAGTACTTC.

This sequence joins TRBV7-2 and TRBJ1-2; TRBD1 aligns across 8 bases. CDR3 length equals 14 residues. From germline, CDR1 is SGHTA and CDR2 FQGNSA. V lost 5 bases, J lost 5 bases, and 7 bases stayed unmatched. CDR3 in amino acids: CASSPSTGEYGYTF. The CDR3 DNA reads TGTGCCAGCAGCCCATCGACAGGGGAATATGGCTACACCTTC.

The rearrangement links TRBV5-1 to TRBJ1-2; 10 nucleotides align to TRBD1. Germline trimming cut 6 bases from V and 1 base from J; bases unmatched to any gene: 12. The CDR3 covers 17 residues. CDR1 is SGHRS and CDR2 is YFSETQ in the germline V gene. The CDR3, as DNA: TGCGCCAGCACCCCTGGACAGGGGGTTGCTTTTAACTATGGCTACACCTTC. Translation: CASTPGQGVAFNYGYTF.

The sample holds one count of this clone. This chain uses TRBV5-1 with TRBJ2-7; possible D gene TRBD2, 5 bases. Germline values: CDR1 SGHRS, CDR2 YFSETQ. This CDR3 has 14 amino acids. Trimming took 1 base from V and 0 from J, leaving 8 bases between them. CDR3 in DNA: TGCGCCAGCAGCTTGATAGCGTACTCCTACGAGCAGTACTTC. Amino acids: CASSLIAYSYEQYF.

The table lists this clone with a count of one. The rearrangement uses TRBV9 and TRBJ2-5, with a possible D match to TRBD1 (5 bases). The CDR3 contains 13 residues. Trimming left V 3 bases short and J 5 bases short, with 11 bases between. Germline assignment: CDR1 SGDLS and CDR2 YYNGEE. The CDR3 DNA reads TGTGCCAGCAGCGGAGTTGCAGGGGAGACCCAGTACTTC. Residues: CASSGVAGETQYF.

This rearrangement joins TRBV29-1 to TRBJ2-5, with 10 bases identical to TRBD2. Germline CDR1 is SQVTM and CDR2 is ANQGSEA. The CDR3 runs to 19 residues. V was clipped by 0 bases and J by 8 bases; unmatched bases: 21. The DNA of the CDR3 is TGCAGCGTTGAAGATGTAATAGCTAGCGGGGGTATTGGGGGAGGAACCCAGTACTTC. It encodes CSVEDVIASGGIGGGTQYF. Full variable domain (missing parts from reference TRBV29-1 and TRBJ2-5): SAVISQKPSRDICQRGTSLTIQCQVDSQVTMMFWYRQQPGQSLTLIATANQGSEATYESGFVIDKFPISRPNLTFSTLTVSNMSPEDSSIYLCSVEDVIASGGIGGGTQYFGPGTRLLVL.

This clone has a single count. The CDR3 region has the DNA TGTGCCAGCAGCTGGACGACAGGGGCCGGGGAGCTGTTTTTT. Translating gives CASSWTTGAGELFF. This sequence joins TRBV7-9 and TRBJ2-2; 8 nucleotides align to TRBD1. Trimming removed 4 bases from V and 6 bases from J; junction bases left unmatched: 4. Germline V gene sequence: CDR1 SEHNR, CDR2 FQNEAQ (reference sequence). The CDR3 length is 14 residues.

This clone appeared a single time. The rearrangement links TRBV9 to TRBJ2-3; 10 bases line up with TRBD1. J was trimmed by 5 bases and V by 0 bases; bases with no gene match: 6. CDR1 is SGDLS and CDR2 is YYNGEE in the germline V gene. The CDR3 consists of 16 residues. In DNA form, the CDR3 reads TGTGCCAGCAGCGTAGGATCCGGACAGGGGGGAGATACGCAGTATTTT. Translated: CASSVGSGQGGDTQYF.

The sample holds one count of this clone. The chain links TRBV6-1 to TRBJ2-5; TRBD2 might be the D (5 bases). Germline CDR1 MNHNS, CDR2 SASEGT. The length of the CDR3 is 13 residues. V was clipped by 4 bases and J by 5 bases, with 11 bases between them. CDR3 amino acids: CASSVLEGETQYF. The CDR3 DNA reads TGTGCCAGCAGTGTGCTAGAGGGCGAGACCCAGTACTTC.

This clone occurred once. The J gene is TRBJ1-1, the V gene TRBV5-1; 8 bases line up with TRBD1. Per the germline V gene, CDR1 is SGHRS and CDR2 is YFSETQ. Germline trimming cut 3 bases from V and 0 bases from J; bases unmatched to any gene: 13. The CDR3 contains 18 residues. The CDR3 loop is CASSSRAQGDGLNTEAFF. Written as DNA, the CDR3 is TGCGCCAGCAGCTCCCGGGCACAGGGGGACGGTTTGAACACTGAAGCTTTCTTT. Looking up the rest from reference TRBV5-1 and TRBJ1-1 gives the full variable domain: KAGVTQTPRYLIKTRGQQVTLSCSPISGHRSVSWYQQTPGQGLQFLFEYFSETQRNKGNFPGRFSGRQFSNSRSEMNVSTLELGDSALYLCASSSRAQGDGLNTEAFFGQGTRLTVV.

The table lists this clone with a few counts. Other nucleotide sequences in the sample specify the same CDR3. V is TRBV30 and J is TRBJ1-2, with D perhaps matching TRBD1 (6 bases). V was cut by 0 bases and J by 7 bases, with 12 bases left in between. This CDR3 contains 13 residues. Germline values: CDR1 GTSNPN, CDR2 SVGIG (reference sequence). The DNA of the CDR3 is TGTGCCTGGAGTGTACAGGGATTAGGTGGCTACACCTTC. This codes for CAWSVQGLGGYTF.

In its sample, this clone was seen a few times. The chain combines TRBV30 with TRBJ2-1; 7 nucleotides align to TRBD2. The germline CDR1 and CDR2 sequences are GTSNPN and SVGIG (reference sequence). There are 14 residues in the CDR3. J was trimmed by 4 bases and V by 0 bases; bases with no gene match: 3. DNA for the CDR3: TGTGCCTGGAGTGTGAGCGGGACTTACAATGAGCAGTTCTTC. Translation gives CAWSVSGTYNEQFF. Full variable domain (remainder filled in from reference TRBV30 and TRBJ2-1): SQTIHQWPATLVQPVGSPLSLECTVEGTSNPNLYWYRQAAGRGLQLLFYSVGIGQISSEVPQNLSASRPQDRQFILSSKKLLLSDSGFYLCAWSVSGTYNEQFFGPGTRLTVL.

The chain links TRBV9 to TRBJ1-4; D unclear. The V end lost 2 bases, the J end lost 8 bases, and 16 bases lay between the germline ends. The germline V gene has CDR1 SGDLS and CDR2 YYNGEE. There are 15 residues in the CDR3. DNA of the CDR3: TGTGCCAGCAGCGTCTCCCCGGCGGTGGTGGAAAAACTGTTTTTT. Amino acids: CASSVSPAVVEKLFF.

The V call is TRBV6-5, the J call TRBJ1-2, with D possibly TRBD1 on 5 matching bases. V lost 2 bases to trimming and J lost 4 bases, with 8 bases between them. Germline loops: CDR1 MNHEY, CDR2 SVGAGI. This CDR3 contains 13 residues. CDR3 sequence (DNA): TGTGCCAGCAGTTACGGGGCAGTCTATGGCTACACCTTC. This sequence encodes CASSYGAVYGYTF.

The chain uses TRBV7-9 and TRBJ2-5; 10 bases are shared with TRBD1. Germline loops: CDR1 SEHNR, CDR2 FQNEAQ (reference sequence). The CDR3 sequence is 14 residues long. Unmatched junction bases numbered 3, after V lost 5 bases and J lost 3 bases. CDR3 residues: CASSQGQGKETQYF. As DNA, the CDR3 is TGTGCCAGCAGCCAGGGACAGGGGAAAGAGACCCAGTACTTC. Full variable domain (outside the CDR3, taken from reference TRBV7-9 and TRBJ2-5): DTGVSQNPRHKITKRGQNVTFRCDPISEHNRLYWYRQTLGQGPEFLTYFQNEAQLEKSRLLSDRFSAERPKGSFSTLEIQRTEQGDSAMYLCASSQGQGKETQYFGPGTRLLVL.

A note on this clone: The sample has other DNA sequences that encode this CDR3 too. The genes are TRBV5-1 and TRBJ2-3; TRBD2 matches 8 bases. With 3 bases clipped from V and 6 bases from J, the junction kept 3 bases outside the gene matches. From germline, CDR1 is SGHRS and CDR2 YFSETQ. This CDR3 contains 13 residues. In DNA, the CDR3 is TGCGCCAGCAGCTCCCCGGGGGGGGATACGCAGTATTTT. This encodes CASSSPGGDTQYF.

The chain recombines TRBV10-3 with TRBJ1-4, with 7 bases fitting TRBD1. The CDR3 is 15 residues long. V gave up 0 bases and J gave up 5 bases; unmatched junction bases: 3. The germline gives CDR1 ENHRY, CDR2 SYGVKD. This CDR3 is CAISESYRGNEKLFF. The CDR3, as DNA: TGTGCCATCAGTGAGTCTTACAGGGGAAATGAAAAACTGTTTTTT.